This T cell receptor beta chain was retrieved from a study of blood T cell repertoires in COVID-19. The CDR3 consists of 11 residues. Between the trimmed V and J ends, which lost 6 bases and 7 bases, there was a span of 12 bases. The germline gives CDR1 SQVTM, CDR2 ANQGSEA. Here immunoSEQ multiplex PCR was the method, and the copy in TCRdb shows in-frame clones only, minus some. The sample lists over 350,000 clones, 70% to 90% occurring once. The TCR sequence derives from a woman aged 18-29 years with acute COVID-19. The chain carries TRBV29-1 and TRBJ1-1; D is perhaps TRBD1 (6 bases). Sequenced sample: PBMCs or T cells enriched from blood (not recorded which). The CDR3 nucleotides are TGCAGCGTGGCAGGGGTTGATGAAGCTTTCTTT. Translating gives CSVAGVDEAFF.